This TCR beta chain was captured by sequencing in a study of PD-1 blockade in classical Hodgkin lymphoma. Points from the study as a whole: The authors have not defined what causes the repertoire differences, possibly disease activity or prior therapy. Healthy donors reportedly exceeded newly diagnosed patients in baseline TCR diversity.

Turning to this clone: Antigen specificity is unknown.

Data came from immunoSEQ multiplex PCR; TCRdb stores just in-frame clones and leaves some out. The profile covers almost 9,500 clones, with more than 90% appearing a single time and more than 8% taken by the ten largest. The time point denotes: newly diagnosed, previously untreated cHL patient sample. Magnetic negative selection isolated CD8+ T cells from thawed PBMCs. The source material was CD8+ T cells from blood. This TCR was recovered from a human donor with classical Hodgkin lymphoma.

The CDR3 DNA follows: TGTGCCAGCAGTTTATCCGGGGGGGACAATGAGCAGTTCTTC. It is translated as CASSLSGGDNEQFF. This chain links TRBV27 with TRBJ2-1; 8 bases map to TRBD2. The trim removed 0 bases at V and 5 bases at J, leaving 0 bases unmatched. This CDR3 contains 14 residues. Germline lookup yields CDR1 MNHEY and CDR2 SMNVEV (reference sequence).